This T cell receptor beta chain was recovered during a study of blood T cell repertoires in COVID-19. Study-level background: T cells, B-cell-depleted T cells, or PBMCs supplied cDNA or gDNA.

This clone was seen a single time. Germline V gene sequence: CDR1 SGHTA, CDR2 FQGNSA. The CDR3 is 15 residues long. V gave up 5 bases and J gave up 3 bases, with 16 bases separating them. Profiled with immunoSEQ multiplex PCR; TCRdb holds only in-frame clones, not every one. The sample includes around 40,000 clones, roughly 86% of them seen just once. The sequenced sample was peripheral blood. The J gene is TRBJ1-1, the V gene TRBV7-2, with D perhaps TRBD1 (5 bases). This TCR derives from a human donor in a cohort sampled during active COVID-19. CDR3: CASSPQRGEYTEAFF. For the CDR3, the DNA is TGTGCCAGCAGCCCCCAACGGGGGGAGTACACTGAAGCTTTCTTT. The whole variable domain, filled in from reference TRBV7-2 and TRBJ1-1, reads GAGVSQSPSNKVTEKGKDVELRCDPISGHTALYWYRQSLGQGLEFLIYFQGNSAPDKSGLPSDRFSAERTGGSVSTLTIQRTQQEDSAVYLCASSPQRGEYTEAFFGQGTRLTVV.